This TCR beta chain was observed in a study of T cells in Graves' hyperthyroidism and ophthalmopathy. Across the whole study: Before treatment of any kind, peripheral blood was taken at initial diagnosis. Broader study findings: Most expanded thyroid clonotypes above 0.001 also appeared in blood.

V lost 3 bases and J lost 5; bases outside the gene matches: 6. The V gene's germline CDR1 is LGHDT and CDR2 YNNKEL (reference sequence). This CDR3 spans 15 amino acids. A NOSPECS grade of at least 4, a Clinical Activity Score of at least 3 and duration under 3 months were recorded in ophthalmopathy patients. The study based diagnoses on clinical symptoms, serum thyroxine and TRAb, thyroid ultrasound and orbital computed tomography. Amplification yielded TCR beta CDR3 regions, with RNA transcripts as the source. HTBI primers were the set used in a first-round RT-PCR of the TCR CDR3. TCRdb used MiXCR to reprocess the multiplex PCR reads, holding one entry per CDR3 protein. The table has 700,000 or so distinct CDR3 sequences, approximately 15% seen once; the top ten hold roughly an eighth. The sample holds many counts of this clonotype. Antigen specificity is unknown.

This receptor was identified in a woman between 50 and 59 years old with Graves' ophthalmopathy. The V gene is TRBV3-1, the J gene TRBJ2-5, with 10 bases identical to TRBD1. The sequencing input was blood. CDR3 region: CASSHLGQGDETQYF. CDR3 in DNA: TGTGCCAGCAGCCACCTCGGACAGGGGGACGAGACCCAGTACTTC.